What follows describes a single T cell receptor (beta chain). The sample comes from a study of T cell responses to AZD1222 COVID-19 vaccine. Assay: immunoSEQ multiplex PCR; the TCRdb copy retains only in-frame clones and omits some. This table has about 99,000 clones, about 92% appearing once. Material: peripheral blood, obtained on day 0 of AZD1222 vaccination. This receptor was taken from an adult in good health.

The CDR3 loop is CASSPTSGPIYSSYEQYF. CDR3 nucleotide sequence: TGTGCCAGCAGTCCGACTAGCGGCCCGATTTACAGCTCCTACGAGCAGTACTTC. The chain couples TRBV6-2 or TRBV6-3 to TRBJ2-7; 9 bases are a match to TRBD2. The CDR3 is 18 residues long. V lost 5 bases, J lost 0 bases, and 14 bases stayed unmatched. The germline V gene encodes CDR1 MNHEY and CDR2 SVGEGT.